The T cell receptor (beta chain) described here comes from a study of blood T cell repertoires in COVID-19. Measured with immunoSEQ multiplex PCR; TCRdb has only the in-frame clones, and not every one. This table holds 40,000 or so clones, 79% found once. Germline values: CDR1 SGHRS, CDR2 YFSETQ. V was pared by 3 bases and J by 3 bases, with 13 bases between. The CDR3 extends over 14 amino acids. This clone appeared once. The sequence came from a man in his 70s with acute or convalescent COVID-19. The chain carries TRBV5-1 and TRBJ2-7, with TRBD2 as a possible D gene (5 bases). The specimen sequenced was peripheral blood. CDR3 protein: CASSSPTTSYEQYF. CDR3 sequence (DNA): TGCGCCAGCAGCTCTCCGACTACAAGCTACGAGCAGTACTTC.